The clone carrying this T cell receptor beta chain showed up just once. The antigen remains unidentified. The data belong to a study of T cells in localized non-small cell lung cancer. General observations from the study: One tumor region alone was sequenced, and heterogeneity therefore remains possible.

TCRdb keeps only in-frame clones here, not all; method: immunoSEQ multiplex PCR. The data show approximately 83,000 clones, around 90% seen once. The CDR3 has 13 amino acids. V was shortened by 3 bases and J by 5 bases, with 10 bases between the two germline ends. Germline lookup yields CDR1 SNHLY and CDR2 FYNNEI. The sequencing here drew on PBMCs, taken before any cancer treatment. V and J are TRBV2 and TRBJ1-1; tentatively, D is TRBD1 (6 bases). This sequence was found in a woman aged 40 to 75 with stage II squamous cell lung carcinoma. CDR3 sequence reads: CASSERGLTEAFF. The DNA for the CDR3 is TGTGCCAGCAGTGAGCGGGGGCTTACTGAAGCTTTCTTT.